A selection of T cell receptor beta chains follows, all from one sample in a study of patients and donors after allogeneic stem cell transplantation. Via MiXCR, TCRdb re-called the RT-PCR reads, giving one row per CDR3 protein. Counted here are about 110,000 distinct CDR3 sequences, roughly 35% occurring once; the ten biggest clones make up more than 25%. The sequenced sample was blood, either unsorted or a sorted T cell fraction (not recorded which). These TCRs come from a human donor who was either an allogeneic HSCT recipient or a stem cell or donor lymphocyte infusion donor (not recorded which). It is not recorded whose cells these are; they may come from a transplant donor. Each CDR3 is given with its conserved first and last residue. The order of the fields is D gene, V gene, J gene, clone size, CDR3 protein, CDR3 DNA. D genes are given only for firm matches. A row's size may be missing; if present it is once, few, many or a size class.

.,TRBV6-5,TRBJ1-2,few,CASSYSTQPNYGYTF,TGTGCCAGCAGTTACTCGACACAGCCAAATTATGGCTACACCTTC
.,TRBV5-6,TRBJ2-5,.,CASSLAWGIFQETQYF,TGTGCCAGCAGCTTGGCTTGGGGGATATTCCAAGAGACCCAGTACTTC
.,TRBV5-5,TRBJ2-5,.,CASSLRRDQETQYF,TGTGCCAGCAGTCTAAGGCGGGACCAAGAGACCCAGTACTTC
.,TRBV27,TRBJ2-1,.,CASSLSPYNEQFF,TGTGCCAGCAGTTTATCACCATACAATGAGCAGTTCTTC
TRBD2,TRBV7-9,TRBJ2-1,.,CASSPGRVQNNEQFF,TGTGCCAGCAGCCCGGGGAGGGTTCAGAACAATGAGCAGTTCTTC
TRBD1,TRBV29-1,TRBJ1-2,.,CSVEGTGVPYGYTF,TGCAGCGTTGAAGGGACAGGGGTTCCCTATGGCTACACCTTC
.,TRBV6-4,TRBJ1-5,few,CASSDSPSQPQHF,TGTGCCAGCAGTGACTCTCCCAGTCAGCCCCAGCATTTT
.,TRBV20-1,TRBJ2-3,.,CSARDGRGPDPPDTQYF,TGCAGTGCTAGAGATGGTAGGGGACCCGACCCTCCAGATACGCAGTATTTT
.,TRBV15,TRBJ1-5,.,CATSRDRAGLFGNQPQHF,TGTGCCACCAGCAGAGATCGGGCAGGCCTTTTCGGCAATCAGCCCCAGCATTTT
TRBD1,TRBV29-1,TRBJ1-5,few,CSVGGQGAGQPQHF,TGCAGCGTTGGGGGACAGGGGGCTGGACAGCCCCAGCATTTT
.,TRBV7-2,TRBJ2-1,few,CASSLEISGSNEQFF,TGTGCCAGCAGCTTAGAAATCTCAGGGTCCAATGAGCAGTTCTTC
TRBD1,TRBV20-1,TRBJ1-4,many,CSAKRQGGGEKLFF,TGCAGTGCTAAGAGACAGGGGGGAGGAGAAAAACTGTTTTTT
TRBD1,TRBV6-5,TRBJ2-6,.,CATRQGGMFSGANVLTF,TGTGCCACCCGACAGGGCGGCATGTTTTCTGGGGCCAACGTCCTGACTTTC
.,TRBV12-3/TRBV12-4,TRBJ1-2,many,CASSSYYGYTF,TGTGCCAGCAGCTCTTACTATGGCTACACCTTC
.,TRBV12-3/TRBV12-4,TRBJ1-5,many,CASSPGLARGGSNQPQHF,TGTGCCAGCAGTCCGGGTTTGGCCCGTGGGGGTAGCAATCAGCCCCAGCATTTT
.,TRBV12-3/TRBV12-4,TRBJ2-5,many,CASSSWGGPETQYF,TGTGCCAGCAGTTCCTGGGGGGGGCCAGAGACCCAGTACTTC
.,TRBV5-1,TRBJ2-2,.,CASSLVRPSTGELFF,TGCGCCAGCAGCTTGGTTCGGCCGTCGACCGGGGAGCTGTTTTTT
TRBD2,TRBV12-3/TRBV12-4,TRBJ2-3,.,CASTPTSGSRDTQYF,TGTGCCAGCACTCCGACTAGCGGATCTAGAGATACGCAGTATTTT